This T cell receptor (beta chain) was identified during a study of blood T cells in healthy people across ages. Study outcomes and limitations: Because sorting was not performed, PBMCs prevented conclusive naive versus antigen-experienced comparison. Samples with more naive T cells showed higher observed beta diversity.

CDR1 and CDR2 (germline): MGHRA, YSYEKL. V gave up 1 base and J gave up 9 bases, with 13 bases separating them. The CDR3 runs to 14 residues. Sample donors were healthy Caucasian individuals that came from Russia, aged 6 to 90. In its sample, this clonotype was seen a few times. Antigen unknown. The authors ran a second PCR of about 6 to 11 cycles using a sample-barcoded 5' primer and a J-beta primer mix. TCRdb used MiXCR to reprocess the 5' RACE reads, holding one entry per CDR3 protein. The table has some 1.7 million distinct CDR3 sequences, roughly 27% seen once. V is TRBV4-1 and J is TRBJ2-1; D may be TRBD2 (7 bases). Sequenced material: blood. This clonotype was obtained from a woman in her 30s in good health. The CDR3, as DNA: TGCGCCAGCAGCCAAGGGAGGGGGGGGTCTGAGCAGTTCTTC. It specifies CASSQGRGGSEQFF.